This T cell receptor (beta chain) was captured by sequencing in a study of blood T cell repertoires in COVID-19. Overall study: Samples of COVID-19 (acute and convalescent) were obtained from the United States, Italy and Spain. From T cells, B-cell-depleted T cells, or PBMCs came the material, which was cDNA or gDNA.

Only in-frame clones appear in the TCRdb table, and some are missing; sequencing was by immunoSEQ multiplex PCR. The sample carries 310,000 or so clones, over 80% recorded once. Trimming removed 5 bases from V and 2 bases from J, with 22 bases in between. The CDR3 extends over 18 amino acids. CDR1 is SGHTA and CDR2 is FQGNSA in the germline V gene. The receptor's source is a man aged 25-45 years with COVID-19, enrolled during active disease. The rearrangement joins TRBV7-2 to TRBJ1-3; the D is unclear. Sequences were obtained from peripheral blood. In DNA form, the CDR3 reads TGTGCCAGCAGCCCTAGAGGCTTGGGTGCAGACGCTGGAAACACCATATATTTT. It is translated as CASSPRGLGADAGNTIYF.